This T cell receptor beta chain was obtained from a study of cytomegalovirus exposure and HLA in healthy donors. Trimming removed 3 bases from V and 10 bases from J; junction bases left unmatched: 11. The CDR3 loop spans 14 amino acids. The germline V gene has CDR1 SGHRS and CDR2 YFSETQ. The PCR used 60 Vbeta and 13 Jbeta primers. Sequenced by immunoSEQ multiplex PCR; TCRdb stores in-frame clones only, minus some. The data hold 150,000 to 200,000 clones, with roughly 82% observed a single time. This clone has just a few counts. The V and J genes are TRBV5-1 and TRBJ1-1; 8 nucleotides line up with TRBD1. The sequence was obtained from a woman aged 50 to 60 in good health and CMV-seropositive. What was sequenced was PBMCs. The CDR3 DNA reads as TGCGCCAGCAGCTCCGATTACAGGGGGTACCCAGCTTTCTTT. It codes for CASSSDYRGYPAFF. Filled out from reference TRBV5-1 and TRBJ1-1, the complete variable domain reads KAGVTQTPRYLIKTRGQQVTLSCSPISGHRSVSWYQQTPGQGLQFLFEYFSETQRNKGNFPGRFSGRQFSNSRSEMNVSTLELGDSALYLCASSSDYRGYPAFFGQGTRLTVV.